This TCR beta chain was retrieved from a study of technical replicates of blood from a handful of donors. Sequencing was performed with immunoSEQ multiplex PCR; in TCRdb, only in-frame clones are kept and a portion is missing. The table has more than 45,000 clones, 91% seen once. Germline V lookup: CDR1 LGHNT, CDR2 FRNRAP. Trimming removed 7 bases from V and 8 bases from J; junction bases left unmatched: 9. The CDR3 runs 13 residues. This chain connects TRBV12-5 to TRBJ1-2; 8 bases are a match to TRBD1. The sample consisted of PBMCs. This sequence originates from a human donor in good health. Some clones in this sample may be carry-over from other donors' samples. The CDR3 DNA reads TGTGCTAGTGCCCCGGACAGGGTGGTAGGCTACACCTTC. Translating gives CASAPDRVVGYTF.